The 23 T cell receptor beta chains reported below all come from one sample, sequenced in a study of persistence of HIV-infected CD4 T cells. An overlapping HIV-1 Gag peptide pool stimulated these cells at approximately 0.91 ug/peptide/mL. CD40L-negative CD69-negative CD45RO-high memory CD4+ T cells were sorted as populations depleted of antigen-responding cells. The immunoSEQ assay was version 4, run in survey mode. Sequencing was performed with immunoSEQ multiplex PCR; in TCRdb, only in-frame clones are kept and a portion is missing. The sample yields 30,000 to 35,000 clones, around 82% seen once. These receptors have no known antigen. The sample consisted of CD4+ T cells sorted from PBMCs after 18-hour stimulation, taken from a patient who received antiretroviral therapy. These receptors originate from an adult woman with HIV who was CMV-seropositive.

The gene calls are TRBV2 and TRBJ1-1; maybe TRBD1 (5 bases). The CDR3 consists of 13 residues. Germline CDR1 SNHLY, CDR2 FYNNEI. The V end was cut by 4 bases, the J end by 2 bases, with 8 bases between. This CDR3 reads CASSADSNTEAFF. The CDR3 DNA follows: TGTGCCAGCAGTGCCGACAGTAACACTGAAGCTTTCTTT.

V usage is TRBV11-3 and J usage is TRBJ2-1, with D perhaps being TRBD1 or TRBD2 (6 bases each). In germline, CDR1 is SGHNT, CDR2 YENEEA. This CDR3 region has 14 residues. V was shortened by 3 bases and J by 8 bases, with 14 bases between the two germline ends. CDR3 region: CASSLDPRGHEQFF. Written as DNA, the CDR3 is TGTGCCAGCAGCTTGGACCCCCGGGGGCATGAGCAGTTCTTC.

This clone showed up just a few times. The V and J genes are TRBV9 and TRBJ2-2, with D possibly TRBD1 on 6 matching bases. Trimming removed 3 bases from V and 6 bases from J, with 15 bases in between. In germline, CDR1 is SGDLS, CDR2 YYNGEE. This CDR3 spans 15 amino acids. CDR3 DNA: TGTGCCAGCAGCGCCCACCCAGGGGTATCCGGGGAGCTGTTTTTT. Its protein product is CASSAHPGVSGELFF.

The rearrangement uses TRBV28 and TRBJ2-7, with 8 bases lining up with TRBD2. This CDR3 spans 15 amino acids. The ends lost 6 bases at V and 1 base at J; junction bases unmatched: 8. CDR1 and CDR2 from the germline V gene are MDHEN and SYDVKM. This CDR3 reads CASSPGGGRSYEQYF. In nucleotides, the CDR3 is TGTGCCAGCAGCCCCGGGGGGGGGCGATCCTACGAGCAGTACTTC.

The rearrangement uses TRBV7-3 and TRBJ2-7, with 8 positions matching TRBD1. Germline-derived CDR1 and CDR2 are SGHTA and FQGTGA. The CDR3 spans 15 residues. The V segment lost 4 bases and the J segment 7 bases; nucleotides outside the gene matches: 12. DNA for the CDR3: TGTGCCAGCAGCTCATCCGGGACAGGCCTCGGAGAGCAGTACTTC. This encodes CASSSSGTGLGEQYF.

The rearrangement uses TRBV28 and TRBJ1-2; TRBD1 is a possible D gene (6 bases). CDR3 length: 14 amino acids. Trimming cost V 6 bases and J 7 bases, with 18 bases left between them. CDR1 and CDR2 (germline): MDHEN, SYDVKM. The CDR3 DNA is TGTGCCAGCAGCGAACAGGGAAGGGTTTTTGGCTACACCTTC. Amino acids: CASSEQGRVFGYTF.

J is TRBJ1-2 and V is TRBV6-1; D is unresolved. The V gene lost 2 bases and the J gene lost 2 bases, with 0 bases spanning the gap. From germline, CDR1 is MNHNS and CDR2 SASEGT. The CDR3 is 11 residues long. The CDR3 sequence: CASSENYGYTF. The CDR3 bases are TGTGCCAGCAGTGAAAACTATGGCTACACCTTC.

The V and J genes are TRBV7-2 and TRBJ1-2; D unresolved. Trimming shortened V by 1 base and J by 8 bases, and 14 bases separated the two germline ends. The germline V gene has CDR1 SGHTA and CDR2 FQGNSA. This CDR3 has 14 amino acids. The CDR3, as DNA: TGTGCCAGCAGCTTAGGCACGATAGGGTTCGGCTACACCTTC. It codes for CASSLGTIGFGYTF.

The rearrangement uses TRBV15 and TRBJ2-1, with 7 bases identical to TRBD2. Germline V gene sequence: CDR1 LNHNV, CDR2 YYDKDF (reference sequence). V shed 0 bases and J 4 bases; nucleotides not matched to a gene: 6. The CDR3 spans 16 residues. The CDR3, as DNA: TGTGCCACCAGCAGAGATCTGGGAGGGAGATACAATGAGCAGTTCTTC. This translates into CATSRDLGGRYNEQFF.

The V call is TRBV5-4, the J call TRBJ2-2, with TRBD1 as a possible D gene (5 bases). Germline V lookup: CDR1 SGHNT, CDR2 YYREEE (reference sequence). Trimming left V 0 bases short and J 5 bases short, with 11 bases between. CDR3 length: 15 amino acids. The CDR3 here is CASSLDLSGTGELFF. DNA for the CDR3: TGTGCCAGCAGCTTGGATCTTTCAGGGACCGGGGAGCTGTTTTTT. The whole variable domain, filled in from reference TRBV5-4 and TRBJ2-2, reads ETGVTQSPTHLIKTRGQQVTLRCSSQSGHNTVSWYQQALGQGPQFIFQYYREEENGRGNFPPRFSGLQFPNYSSELNVNALELDDSALYLCASSLDLSGTGELFFGEGSRLTVL.

The J gene is TRBJ1-6, the V gene TRBV9; no clear D. Germline CDR1 reads SGDLS; CDR2 reads YYNGEE. The CDR3 has 13 residues. V lost 4 bases to trimming and J lost 0 bases, with 2 bases between them. Here the CDR3 DNA reads TGTGCCAGCAGCAGCTCCTATAATTCACCCCTCCACTTT. Its translation: CASSSSYNSPLHF.

This rearrangement joins TRBV5-6 to TRBJ2-7, with 7 bases fitting TRBD1. Per germline, CDR1 SGHDT and CDR2 YYEEEE. With 4 bases clipped from V and 0 bases from J, the junction kept 4 bases outside the gene matches. CDR3 length: 14 amino acids. CDR3 residues: CASSRYRGSYEQYF. The DNA for the CDR3 is TGTGCCAGCAGCAGGTACAGGGGCTCCTACGAGCAGTACTTC.

The chain is built from TRBV10-3 and TRBJ2-1, with 7 nucleotides matching TRBD1. CDR3 length equals 14 residues. Germline V gene lookup returns CDR1 ENHRY and CDR2 SYGVKD. V trimming: 6 bases; J trimming: 1 base; junction bases outside the gene matches: 3. The CDR3 nucleotides read TGTGCCATCAGCATACAGGGGTCCTACAATGAGCAGTTCTTC. It yields the protein CAISIQGSYNEQFF.

V usage is TRBV5-1 and J usage is TRBJ2-7, with D possibly TRBD2 on 7 matching bases. There are 16 residues in the CDR3. The V end lost 4 bases, the J end lost 6 bases, and 23 bases lay between the germline ends. Germline loops: CDR1 SGHRS, CDR2 YFSETQ. CDR3 sequence: CASSPTLGGRGGEQYF. DNA of the CDR3: TGCGCCAGCAGCCCTACCCTCGGGGGGCGCGGCGGCGAGCAGTACTTC.

This clone has just a few counts. J is TRBJ1-1 and V is TRBV2, with D uncertain. Germline V gene sequence: CDR1 SNHLY, CDR2 FYNNEI. V was shortened by 8 bases and J by 1 base, with 11 bases between the two germline ends. This CDR3 is built from 13 residues. In nucleotides, the CDR3 is TGTGCCAGCCGGCGAGAATCGAACACTGAAGCTTTCTTT. Amino acid sequence: CASRRESNTEAFF.

This chain joins TRBV5-4 and TRBJ2-3; 11 bases fit TRBD2. Per germline, CDR1 SGHNT and CDR2 YYREEE (reference sequence). V shed 4 bases, J shed 6 bases, and the junction held 10 bases outside the gene matches. The CDR3 has 16 residues. The CDR3 DNA reads TGTGCCAGCAGCACGGGACTAGCGGACGGACCGGATACGCAGTATTTT. Translated: CASSTGLADGPDTQYF.

Only one count was recorded for this clone. This chain links TRBV18 with TRBJ1-2; possibly TRBD1 for D (5 bases). The CDR3 sequence is 16 residues long. Trimming stripped 2 bases from V and 8 bases from J, with 21 bases between. CDR1 is KGHSH, CDR2 LQKENI, per germline. CDR3 residues: CASSPANAPRARGYTF. CDR3 DNA: TGTGCCAGCTCACCAGCTAACGCGCCCAGGGCGCGAGGCTACACCTTC.

The table lists this clone with a few counts. The gene calls are TRBV2 and TRBJ1-1; D might be TRBD1 (5 bases). The germline V and J ends were trimmed by 4 bases and 4 bases, with 13 bases remaining between them. Germline CDR1 is SNHLY and CDR2 is FYNNEI. The length of the CDR3 is 14 residues. The CDR3: CASSAQGRTTEAFF. CDR3 DNA: TGTGCCAGCAGTGCCCAGGGTCGGACCACTGAAGCTTTCTTT.

This rearrangement joins TRBV27 to TRBJ2-3; D gene unclear. Germline V CDR1 and CDR2: MNHEY, SMNVEV (reference sequence). V was cut by 5 bases and J by 0 bases, with 9 bases left in between. There are 14 residues in the CDR3. Here the CDR3 reads CASSGYPSTDTQYF. As DNA, the CDR3 is TGTGCCAGCAGTGGCTATCCCAGCACAGATACGCAGTATTTT.

The rearrangement uses TRBV7-2 and TRBJ2-7; D uncertain. The CDR3 is made up of 14 amino acids. In germline, CDR1 is SGHTA, CDR2 FQGNSA. Deletions cut 0 bases from V and 7 bases from J, with 13 bases between. The CDR3 coding sequence is TGTGCCAGCAGCTTAGCGAGGATCGGGTGGGAGCAGTACTTC. This translates into CASSLARIGWEQYF.

This sequence joins TRBV5-1 and TRBJ2-7, with D unresolved. V dropped 4 bases and J dropped 6 bases, with 8 bases sitting between them. CDR1 is SGHRS and CDR2 is YFSETQ in the germline V gene. CDR3 length equals 11 residues. The CDR3 here is CASSLETEQYF. The CDR3 nucleotides read TGCGCCAGCAGCCTGGAGACCGAGCAGTACTTC.

The sample holds one count of this clone. This chain connects TRBV27 to TRBJ2-7; TRBD2 might be the D (5 bases). CDR3 length: 13 amino acids. The V and J ends lost 6 bases and 3 bases respectively, with 12 bases between them. Germline-derived CDR1 and CDR2 are MNHEY and SMNVEV (reference sequence). The CDR3 DNA follows: TGTGCCAGCAGCCCGGGAAATAACTACGAGCAGTACTTC. It is translated as CASSPGNNYEQYF.

The sample holds one count of this clone. The gene calls are TRBV7-2 and TRBJ2-7; 7 bases match TRBD1. The CDR3 loop spans 15 amino acids. Looked up from germline, CDR1 is SGHTA and CDR2 is FQGNSA. The junction had 7 bases not matched to a gene; V was cut back by 5 bases and J by 0 bases. CDR3 residues: CASSQSGTASYEQYF. The DNA of the CDR3 is TGTGCCAGCAGCCAATCCGGGACAGCCTCCTACGAGCAGTACTTC. Drawing the rest from reference TRBV7-2 and TRBJ2-7, the complete variable domain is GAGVSQSPSNKVTEKGKDVELRCDPISGHTALYWYRQSLGQGLEFLIYFQGNSAPDKSGLPSDRFSAERTGGSVSTLTIQRTQQEDSAVYLCASSQSGTASYEQYFGPGTRLTVT.